A selection of T cell receptor beta chains follows, all from one sample in a study of identical twins. TCRdb processed the 5' RACE reads anew with MiXCR; each CDR3 protein has one entry. The sample shows about 250,000 distinct CDR3 sequences, around an eighth of them seen only once. Sequencing used memory (CD45RO+) T cells sorted from blood. These receptors were obtained from a woman aged 18 to 35 in good health. The CDR3 runs from the conserved cysteine through the conserved F or W. D genes are given only for firm matches. Not every row has a clone size; where given, it reads once, few, many or a size class.

d_call j_call clone_size v_call cdr3_aa cdr3_nt
NA TRBJ1-1 NA TRBV3-1 CASSQDSWTTEAFF TGTGCCAGCAGCCAGGACAGCTGGACCACTGAAGCTTTCTTT
NA TRBJ1-1 NA TRBV6-5 CASSYGRGAFF TGTGCCAGCAGTTACGGCCGCGGGGCTTTCTTT
NA TRBJ2-1 NA TRBV5-1 CASSYDSEQFF TGCGCCAGCAGTTACGATTCCGAGCAGTTCTTC
NA TRBJ2-3 NA TRBV5-1 CASSLSGGTSTDTQYF TGCGCCAGCAGCTTGTCTGGCGGGACTAGCACAGATACGCAGTATTTT
TRBD1 TRBJ1-1 few TRBV5-1 CASRGQENTEAFF TGCGCCAGCAGGGGACAGGAGAACACTGAAGCTTTCTTT
NA TRBJ1-5 many TRBV2 CASSEDLVVNQPQHF TGTGCCAGCAGTGAAGATCTTGTGGTTAATCAGCCCCAGCATTTT
NA TRBJ2-7 medium-sized TRBV6-4 CASSASPGGQQYF TGTGCCAGCAGTGCATCACCTGGGGGACAGCAGTACTTC
NA TRBJ2-7 NA TRBV7-2 CASSVGRDRYEQYF TGTGCCAGCAGTGTTGGTAGGGACCGCTACGAGCAGTACTTC
NA TRBJ1-2 NA TRBV12-3/TRBV12-4 CASSFQGYYGYTF TGTGCCAGCAGTTTTCAGGGCTACTATGGCTACACCTTC
NA TRBJ1-1 NA TRBV5-5 CASSSLTAMNTEAFF TGTGCCAGCAGCTCCCTGACAGCCATGAACACTGAAGCTTTCTTT